These 6 T cell receptor beta chains were sequenced from one sample in a study of blood T cell repertoires in COVID-19. Clones were read by immunoSEQ multiplex PCR, and TCRdb kept only the in-frame ones, dropping some. The data show some 200,000 clones, 80% to 85% seen once. The sequenced material came from peripheral blood. These TCRs come from a woman aged 40-49 years with acute or convalescent COVID-19.

This clone came up once. The chain combines TRBV13 with TRBJ2-2; D is undetermined. The length of the CDR3 is 13 residues. Trimming left V 0 bases short and J 6 bases short, with 5 bases between. The germline gives CDR1 PRHDT, CDR2 FYEKMQ (reference sequence). The CDR3 is CASSLGFSGELFF. In DNA form, the CDR3 reads TGTGCCAGCAGCTTAGGATTCTCCGGGGAGCTGTTTTTT.

The chain recombines TRBV3-1 (or the pseudogene TRBV3-2) with TRBJ1-1; D gene uncertain. Trimming took 3 bases from V and 6 from J, leaving 11 bases between them. This CDR3 has 13 amino acids. The V gene's germline CDR1 is LGHDT and CDR2 YNNKEL (reference sequence). CDR3 protein: CASSQRVGAEAFF. CDR3 in DNA: TGTGCCAGCAGCCAGCGGGTTGGCGCTGAAGCTTTCTTT.

The CDR3 sequence is CASNLRSGNSYEQYF. The CDR3, as DNA: TGTGCCAGCAACCTTAGGTCGGGGAACTCCTACGAGCAGTACTTC. The rearrangement links TRBV6-5 to TRBJ2-7, with D possibly matching TRBD2 (5 bases). Trimming pared 7 bases from V and 0 bases from J, leaving 16 bases between. Germline CDR1 MNHEY, CDR2 SVGAGI. This CDR3 region has 15 residues.

V is TRBV13 and J is TRBJ2-5, with 10 bases matching TRBD2. Trimming at V came to 4 bases and at J to 5 bases, leaving 13 bases not matched to a gene. CDR1 is PRHDT and CDR2 is FYEKMQ in the germline V gene (reference sequence). The CDR3 totals 17 residues. The DNA for the CDR3 is TGTGCCAGCAGCTACCCAAGGAGCGGGGGGGCCTGGGAGACCCAGTACTTC. It encodes CASSYPRSGGAWETQYF.

The V call is TRBV27, the J call TRBJ2-7, with TRBD1 matching 9 bases. The trim removed 7 bases at V and 2 bases at J, leaving 3 bases unmatched. The CDR3 is 13 amino acids. The germline gives CDR1 MNHEY, CDR2 SMNVEV (reference sequence). The DNA of the CDR3 is TGTGCCAGCATGAGGACAGGGGCCTACGAGCAGTACTTC. It encodes CASMRTGAYEQYF.

The V and J genes are TRBV5-1 and TRBJ1-5; D is unresolved. CDR1 is SGHRS, CDR2 YFSETQ, per germline. The CDR3 extends over 14 amino acids. Trimming cost V 3 bases and J 4 bases, with 11 bases left between them. CDR3 coding DNA: TGCGCCAGCAGCTCCGGGGAGCTTAATCAGCCCCAGCATTTT. It yields the protein CASSSGELNQPQHF.